This TCR beta chain stems from a study of beta chain features in type 1 diabetes. Study information: Examination spanned approximately 110 million sorted cells from all samples.

General study results and limits: Shortening of TCRB CDR3s, moderate but significant, appeared in all four CD4+ subsets of Type 1 diabetes patients.

Details on this clone: Its antigen is as yet unknown.

Each of the CD4+ naive, central memory, regulatory and stem cell-like memory populations was sorted via CD45RO/CCR7/CD25/CD127/CD95/CD27. The study reverse transcribed the entire isolated RNA, so it sequenced expressed TCRB transcripts. Profiling relied on immunoSEQ multiplex PCR, and the TCRdb table lists in-frame clones only, not all of them. Found here are about 160,000 clones, over 55% of them singletons; the top ten hold 0.08% to 0.095%. The clonotype comes from a man aged 25 to 45 with type 1 diabetes. The sample comprised naive CD4+ T cells from blood.

The CDR3 loop reads CASSVAAGGGMQYF. CDR3 coding DNA: TGTGCCAGCAGCGTAGCCGCGGGGGGCGGGATGCAGTACTTC. The chain links TRBV9 to TRBJ2-7, with 8 nucleotides matching TRBD2. The CDR3 spans 14 residues. Germline-derived CDR1 and CDR2 are SGDLS and YYNGEE. V trimming: 0 bases; J trimming: 9 bases; junction bases outside the gene matches: 8.